The next 13 T cell receptor beta chains were all read from a single sample in a study of CD8 T cells in Susac syndrome. The RNA, about 0.45 to 1 ug, was put through reverse transcription using random hexamers. One entry per CDR3 protein results from TCRdb running MiXCR on the immunoSEQ multiplex PCR reads. The table shows about 440,000 distinct CDR3 sequences, with more than 70% occurring only once. The sequencing sample was made of CD8+ T cells from PBMCs. Every receptor here comes from a human donor with multiple sclerosis.

This sequence joins TRBV9 and TRBJ2-7; TRBD2 might be the D (6 bases). Deletions cut 4 bases from V and 5 bases from J, with 19 bases between. Germline-derived CDR1 and CDR2 are SGDLS and YYNGEE. This CDR3 is 15 amino acids long. In DNA form, the CDR3 reads TGTGCCAGCAGCTCAAGGGACGGGAGTGCCCACGAGCAGTACTTC. This gives the protein CASSSRDGSAHEQYF. Complete variable domain (other parts from reference TRBV9 and TRBJ2-7): DSGVTQTPKHLITATGQRVTLRCSPRSGDLSVYWYQQSLDQGLQFLIQYYNGEERAKGNILERFSAQQFPDLHSELNLSSLELGDSALYFCASSSRDGSAHEQYFGPGTRLTVT.

This clonotype was seen a handful of times. Mismatch with germline at one junction end may stem from a read error. The chain uses TRBV6-5 and TRBJ1-1; the D is unclear. CDR3 length equals 13 residues. The germline CDR1 and CDR2 sequences are MNHEY and SVGAGI. The CDR3 spells CASSNSENTEAFF. CDR3 nucleotide sequence: TGTGCCAGCAGTAACTCAGAGAACACTGAAGCTTTCTTT.

Concerning this clonotype itself: The junction and the germline gene differ at one end; a read error may be behind it. V usage is TRBV13 and J usage is TRBJ1-6; D ambiguous. From germline, CDR1 is PRHDT and CDR2 FYEKMQ (reference sequence). The CDR3 extends over 17 amino acids. CDR3 sequence (DNA): TGTGCCAGCAGCCTAGGCCCCCGGACCTCATATAATTCACCCCTCCACTTT. It is translated as CASSLGPRTSYNSPLHF.

This clonotype occurred once. Written as DNA, the CDR3 is TGCGCCAGCAGCCTTCTAGTCGTCTCCTACAATGAGCAGTTCTTC. Its translation: CASSLLVVSYNEQFF. The J gene is TRBJ2-1, the V gene TRBV4-1; D is unresolved. The CDR3 extends over 15 amino acids. Per germline, CDR1 MGHRA and CDR2 YSYEKL. Trimming stripped 4 bases from V and 0 bases from J, with 10 bases between.

The rearrangement uses TRBV24-1 and TRBJ2-5; 7 bases agree with TRBD2. Germline V lookup: CDR1 KGHDR, CDR2 SFDVKD. The CDR3 loop spans 16 amino acids. J lost 4 bases, V lost 4 bases, and 11 bases had no gene match. The CDR3 region has the DNA TGTGCCACCAGTGACGGATGGACGGGGGGAATAGAGACCCAGTACTTC. This codes for CATSDGWTGGIETQYF.

The chain joins TRBV20-1 to TRBJ2-1; D gene uncertain. Trimming took 0 bases from V and 5 from J, leaving 8 bases between them. CDR3 length: 13 amino acids. Per germline, CDR1 DFQATT and CDR2 SNEGSKA (reference sequence). As DNA, the CDR3 is TGCAGTGCTAGAGACGGGCAGGACAATGAGCAGTTCTTC. Translation: CSARDGQDNEQFF.

A single count supports this clonotype. V gene TRBV15 combines with J gene TRBJ2-7, with a weak D call TRBD1 (5 bases). The V end lost 4 bases, the J end lost 5 bases, and 12 bases lay between the germline ends. Germline-derived CDR1 and CDR2 are LNHNV and YYDKDF (reference sequence). The CDR3 length is 13 residues. The CDR3 reads CATSIRDTHEQYF. In DNA form, the CDR3 reads TGTGCCACCAGCATCAGGGATACCCACGAGCAGTACTTC. The full variable domain, rest sourced from reference TRBV15 and TRBJ2-7, is DAMVIQNPRYQVTQFGKPVTLSCSQTLNHNVMYWYQQKSSQAPKLLFHYYDKDFNNEADTPDNFQSRRPNTSFCFLDIRSPGLGDTAMYLCATSIRDTHEQYFGPGTRLTVT.

CDR3 in amino acids: CASSWSSGSPNYEQYF. The CDR3 DNA sequence: TGTGCCAGCAGCTGGTCTAGCGGGAGTCCGAACTACGAGCAGTACTTC. V is TRBV7-6 and J is TRBJ2-7; 10 nucleotides align to TRBD2. Trimming at V came to 4 bases and at J to 3 bases, leaving 9 bases not matched to a gene. The CDR3 is 16 residues long. CDR1 and CDR2 from the germline V gene are SGHVS and FNYEAQ.

The V gene is TRBV30, the J gene TRBJ2-7, with D hard to call. The CDR3 loop spans 14 amino acids. The V gene's germline CDR1 is GTSNPN and CDR2 SVGIG (reference sequence). Trimming took off 2 bases at V and 1 base at J, with 12 bases between the two ends. CDR3: CAWSLSGSSYEQYF. The CDR3 region has the DNA TGTGCCTGGAGTCTTTCGGGTTCTTCCTACGAGCAGTACTTC.

This rearrangement joins TRBV12-3 or TRBV12-4 to TRBJ2-7; D is possibly TRBD1 (6 bases). CDR3 length: 14 amino acids. The V and J ends lost 1 base and 0 bases respectively, with 7 bases between them. The CDR3 loop is CASSLGDTSYEQYF. CDR3 in DNA: TGTGCCAGCAGTTTAGGGGACACCTCCTACGAGCAGTACTTC.

The V and J genes are TRBV19 and TRBJ2-7; 8 bases fit TRBD1. CDR3 length equals 16 residues. The V segment lost 7 bases and the J segment 3 bases; nucleotides outside the gene matches: 14. Germline CDR1 is LNHDA and CDR2 is SQIVND (reference sequence). DNA for the CDR3: TGTGCCAGTACCCCAGGGGGGCTGGGACAGGACTACGAGCAGTACTTC. This translates into CASTPGGLGQDYEQYF.

V gene TRBV5-4 combines with J gene TRBJ1-3; tentatively, D is TRBD1 (6 bases). CDR3 size: 15 residues. The germline V and J ends were trimmed by 3 bases and 9 bases, with 19 bases remaining between them. Germline V gene lookup returns CDR1 SGHNT and CDR2 YYREEE (reference sequence). The CDR3 region is CASSYLGGSSGTIYF. The CDR3 DNA reads TGTGCCAGCAGCTACCTCGGGGGCTCGTCTGGCACCATATATTTT. Full variable domain (outside the CDR3, taken from reference TRBV5-4 and TRBJ1-3): ETGVTQSPTHLIKTRGQQVTLRCSSQSGHNTVSWYQQALGQGPQFIFQYYREEENGRGNFPPRFSGLQFPNYSSELNVNALELDDSALYLCASSYLGGSSGTIYFGEGSWLTVV.

This clonotype was seen only once. V gene TRBV27 combines with J gene TRBJ1-5; 8 bases match TRBD1. J gave up 3 bases and V 8 bases, and 3 bases lay outside the gene matches. The CDR3 is made up of 13 amino acids. Germline V CDR1 and CDR2: MNHEY, SMNVEV (reference sequence). In DNA form, the CDR3 reads TGTGCCAGCGGGACAGGCTACAATCAGCCCCAGCATTTT. This translates into CASGTGYNQPQHF.